Listed below are T cell receptor beta chains from one sample, sequenced in a study of human T cells and chemical hapten exposure. TCRdb used MiXCR to reprocess the RACE reads, holding one entry per CDR3 protein. The data show around 380,000 distinct CDR3 sequences, roughly 4.8% seen once. The input for sequencing was whole blood, taken in connection with sensitization to the hapten diphenylcyclopropenone (DPC). These receptors were obtained from a woman between 45 and 60 years old with alopecia areata. Some clones in this sample may be carry-over from other donors' samples. CDR3s include the opening cysteine and the closing phenylalanine or tryptophan. The D gene is left open where the match is weak. Clone size appears in some rows only: once, few, many, or a class for an expanded clone.

>TRBJ1-4|.|few|TRBV6-1
TGTGCCAGCAGTGAAAGCGGAGGGAAGACTGAAAAACTGTTTTTT
CASSESGGKTEKLFF
>TRBJ2-3|TRBD1|many|TRBV12-3/TRBV12-4
TGTGCCAGCAGGCACGAAGCCGGGACAGAGAGCACAGATACGCAGTATTTT
CASRHEAGTESTDTQYF
>TRBJ1-2|TRBD1|.|TRBV12-3/TRBV12-4
TGTGCCAGCAGACAAGGGGGCGTAGGCTATGGCTACACCTTC
CASRQGGVGYGYTF
>TRBJ2-1|.|many|TRBV15
TGTGCCACCAAGTCCTACAATGAGCAGTTCTTC
CATKSYNEQFF
>TRBJ2-7|TRBD2|many|TRBV6-1
TGTGCCAGCAGGAGACTAGCGGGAAGGAACGAGCAGTACTTC
CASRRLAGRNEQYF
>TRBJ2-6|.|many|TRBV28
TGTGCCAGCAGAAACCCGGGACAAAGCTCTGGGGCCAACGTCCTGACTTTC
CASRNPGQSSGANVLTF
>TRBJ2-7|TRBD1|many|TRBV14
TGTGCCAGCAGCTCCTACAGGGGAAGGGACTCCTACGAGCAGTACTTC
CASSSYRGRDSYEQYF
>TRBJ1-5|.|.|TRBV7-2
TGTGCCAGCAGCTCAAACAATCAGCCCCAGCATTTT
CASSSNNQPQHF
>TRBJ2-6|.|.|TRBV10-3
TGTGCCATCAGTGAGTCATCGCCCGCTCAAACCTCTGGGGCCAACGTCCTGACTTTC
CAISESSPAQTSGANVLTF
>TRBJ2-3|.|few|TRBV20-1
TGCAGTGCCCATTCGAGCGGGGATACGCAGTATTTT
CSAHSSGDTQYF
>TRBJ2-4|.|few|TRBV4-3
TGCGCCAGCAGCCAAGATTATCCCCCAGGCACAGACATTCAGTACTTC
CASSQDYPPGTDIQYF
>TRBJ1-1|.|.|TRBV6-5
TGTGCCAGCAGTTACTCAAAAGGGGCCCCTGAAGCTTTCTTT
CASSYSKGAPEAFF
>TRBJ1-5|TRBD1|many|TRBV5-1
TGCGCCAGCAGCTCTGGGACAGGCTTTAGGGAGCCCCAGCATTTT
CASSSGTGFREPQHF
>TRBJ2-7|.|few|TRBV5-1
TGCGCCAGCAGCTTGGAACGGGGGGCGGACGAGCAGTACTTC
CASSLERGADEQYF
>TRBJ2-1|TRBD1|many|TRBV24-1
TGTGCCACCAGCACCTCTGAGGCCGGGACAGAGTACAATGAGCAGTTCTTC
CATSTSEAGTEYNEQFF
>TRBJ1-1|.|many|TRBV29-1
TGCAGCGTTCAAAGGGGAGGTGGGACTGAAGCTTTCTTT
CSVQRGGGTEAFF
>TRBJ2-7|TRBD1|.|TRBV29-1
TGCAGCGTTGAAGTTGGCGGGACAGGGCTTTACGAGCAGTACTTC
CSVEVGGTGLYEQYF
>TRBJ1-4|.|few|TRBV7-9
TGTGCCAGCAGCTTGAGAAGAGGGACTCTATCAGAAAAACTGTTTTTT
CASSLRRGTLSEKLFF
>TRBJ2-1|.|many|TRBV7-9
TGTGCTTTAAATGGACTTCACAATGAGCAGTTCTTC
CALNGLHNEQFF
>TRBJ1-5|.|many|TRBV4-3
TGCGCCAGCAGCCAAGAGGCATCTTCCCTTCCGAATCAGCCCCAGCATTTT
CASSQEASSLPNQPQHF
>TRBJ1-1|.|.|TRBV6-2/TRBV6-3
TGTGCCAGCAGTTACTCGATATACGGACAGCCGAACACTGAAGCTTTCTTT
CASSYSIYGQPNTEAFF
>TRBJ2-1|.|.|TRBV5-1
TGCGCCAGCAACAGGGCCGACAATGAGCAGTTCTTC
CASNRADNEQFF
>TRBJ2-3|TRBD2|many|TRBV5-1
TGTGCCAGCAGCCTCAGGACTAGCGGGACAGATACGCAGTATTTT
CASSLRTSGTDTQYF
>TRBJ2-2|.|many|TRBV5-1
TGCGCCAGCAGCTTGGAACCGAACACCGGGGAGCTGTTTTTT
CASSLEPNTGELFF
>TRBJ2-7|.|many|TRBV5-6
TGTGCCAGCAGCACGGCCATCCGAGGGGGCGAGCAGTACTTC
CASSTAIRGGEQYF
>TRBJ2-1|TRBD2|many|TRBV2
TGTGCCAGCAATAGACTAGCGGGAGGGTCGGGGCAGTTCTTC
CASNRLAGGSGQFF
>TRBJ1-3|.|many|TRBV12-3/TRBV12-4
TGTGCCAGCAGTTTTAAGCACGGGTCCTCTGGAAACACCATATATTTT
CASSFKHGSSGNTIYF
>TRBJ1-1|.|.|TRBV12-3/TRBV12-4
TGTGCCAGCAGTTTAGATAATACTAACACTGAAGCTTTCTTT
CASSLDNTNTEAFF
>TRBJ2-7|.|.|TRBV5-5
TGTGCCAGCAGCCCTACCGTCGGGGGCCCCTACGAGCAGTACTTC
CASSPTVGGPYEQYF
>TRBJ2-4|.|few|TRBV14
TGTGCCAGCAGCCAAGGGGGAAGCCAACTGTGGGGCATTCAGTACTTC
CASSQGGSQLWGIQYF
>TRBJ2-5|TRBD1|few|TRBV7-9
TGTGCCAGCAGGGACGGAACAGGGGGAGGAGAGACCCAGTACTTC
CASRDGTGGGETQYF
>TRBJ2-3|.|few|TRBV5-6
TGTGCCAGCAGCTCTGCGCTTTCAGATACGCAGTATTTT
CASSSALSDTQYF
>TRBJ1-2|.|many|TRBV15
TGTGCCACCAGCGCGGAGGGGTATGGCTACACCTTC
CATSAEGYGYTF
>TRBJ2-1|.|many|TRBV20-1
TGCAGTGCTGGTTACAATGAGCAGTTCTTC
CSAGYNEQFF
>TRBJ1-6|TRBD1|few|TRBV7-2
TGTGCCAGCACCCTCCCAGGGGGCTATAATTCACCCCTCCACTTT
CASTLPGGYNSPLHF
>TRBJ1-2|.|.|TRBV2
TGTGCCAGCGATAGGGAACATGGCTACACCTTC
CASDREHGYTF
>TRBJ2-5|.|many|TRBV3-1
TGTGCCAGCAGCCAAGACGTACAGACCCAGTACTTC
CASSQDVQTQYF
>TRBJ1-4|.|many|TRBV5-1
TGCGCCAGCAGCCGGCTGGAGGCCGATAATGAAAAACTGTTTTTT
CASSRLEADNEKLFF
>TRBJ1-6|.|.|TRBV2
TGTGCCAGCCTGTCGAATCAGGGCGGTAATTCACCCCTCCACTTT
CASLSNQGGNSPLHF
>TRBJ1-1|.|many|TRBV6-1
TGTGCCAGCAGTGAAGCGCTAACCGGGAAGGGCATGAACACTGAAGCTTTCTTT
CASSEALTGKGMNTEAFF
>TRBJ1-5|.|few|TRBV27
TGTGCCAGCAGTCTCCGGGACACTCTAACAATGGAGCCCCAGCATTTT
CASSLRDTLTMEPQHF
>TRBJ2-3|.|many|TRBV28
TGTGCCAGCAGTTCCTCCGGGACTCGTAATTTGGATACGCAGTATTTT
CASSSSGTRNLDTQYF
>TRBJ1-1|.|many|TRBV6-5
TGTGCCAGCAGAACTGGAATGAACACTGAAGCTTTCTTT
CASRTGMNTEAFF
>TRBJ2-1|TRBD2|.|TRBV6-1
TGTGCCAGTACGACTAGCGGGAGAAATGAGCAGTTCTTC
CASTTSGRNEQFF
>TRBJ2-1|TRBD2|many|TRBV4-3
TGCGCCAGCAGCCAGGGACTAGCGGGAGTCAATGAGCAGTTCTTC
CASSQGLAGVNEQFF
>TRBJ2-1|TRBD2|few|TRBV11-2
TGTGCCAGCAGCGGGAGGACTAGCGGGAGGTTTAAGTTCTTC
CASSGRTSGRFKFF
>TRBJ2-7|.|many|TRBV9
TGTGCCAGCACTCAAGGGGCCGACGGGTCCCTCGAGCAGTACTTC
CASTQGADGSLEQYF
>TRBJ1-1|TRBD1|few|TRBV20-1
TGCAGTGCTCCGGGACAGGCAAACACTGAAGCTTTCTTT
CSAPGQANTEAFF
>TRBJ2-4|TRBD2|many|TRBV27
TGTGCCAGCAGTTTAAGGCCTAGCGGAAACATTCAGTACTTC
CASSLRPSGNIQYF
>TRBJ2-3|TRBD2|few|TRBV5-1
TGCGCCAGCAGCTTGGGGCCTACTAGCGGGAGCGATACGCAGTATTTT
CASSLGPTSGSDTQYF
>TRBJ1-1|.|few|TRBV7-2
TGTGCCAGCAGCTGGAGACAGCCTGAAGCTTTCTTT
CASSWRQPEAFF
>TRBJ1-4|.|.|TRBV7-8
TGTGCCAGCAGCCCCTGGACAGCGTCTAATGAAAAACTGTTTTTT
CASSPWTASNEKLFF
>TRBJ1-4|.|many|TRBV5-1
TGCGCCAGCAGACAGGGAAGGGGTGAAAAACTGTTTTTT
CASRQGRGEKLFF
>TRBJ2-7|TRBD1|many|TRBV9
TGTGCCAGCAGCGGGGGGACAGTTAGCTCCTACGAGCAGTACTTC
CASSGGTVSSYEQYF
>TRBJ2-1|.|many|TRBV20-1
TGCAGTGCCCCTCTAGGCGGTAGCTCCTACAATGAGCAGTTCTTC
CSAPLGGSSYNEQFF
>TRBJ1-5|.|many|TRBV20-1
TGCAGTGCTAGAGCGCCGGGACACTTCAATCAGCCCCAGCATTTT
CSARAPGHFNQPQHF
>TRBJ2-6|TRBD2|many|TRBV27
TGTGCCAGCAGTATGGCGGGAGGGCCTGGGGCCAACGTCCTGACTTTC
CASSMAGGPGANVLTF
>TRBJ2-1|.|few|TRBV12-3/TRBV12-4
TGTGCCAGCAGTGGCCGGCGCCCCGATGAGCAGTTCTTC
CASSGRRPDEQFF